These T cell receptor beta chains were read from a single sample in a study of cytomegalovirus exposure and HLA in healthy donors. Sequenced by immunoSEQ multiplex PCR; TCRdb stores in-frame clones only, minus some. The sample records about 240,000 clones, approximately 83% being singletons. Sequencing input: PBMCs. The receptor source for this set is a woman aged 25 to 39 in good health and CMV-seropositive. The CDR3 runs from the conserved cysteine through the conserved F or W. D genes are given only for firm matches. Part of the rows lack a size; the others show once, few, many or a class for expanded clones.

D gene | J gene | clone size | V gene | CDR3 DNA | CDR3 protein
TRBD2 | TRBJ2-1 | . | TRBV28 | TGTGCCAGCACCGCAGGGGGGACTAGCGGGACAAATGAGCAGTTCTTC | CASTAGGTSGTNEQFF
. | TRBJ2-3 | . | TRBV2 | TGTGCCAGCCAGGAAAGGACGGGAACGACAGATACGCAGTATTTT | CASQERTGTTDTQYF
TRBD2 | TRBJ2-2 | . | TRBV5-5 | TGTGCCAGCAGCGGCGGGACTAGCGGAACAAACACCGGGGAGCTGTTTTTT | CASSGGTSGTNTGELFF
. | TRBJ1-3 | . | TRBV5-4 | TGTGCCAGCAGCTTGGACAGCGGAAACACCATATATTTT | CASSLDSGNTIYF
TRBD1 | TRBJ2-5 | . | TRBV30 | TGTGCCTGGAGTCGCGCCGGGACAGGGGGTCTGATGGAGACCCAGTACTTC | CAWSRAGTGGLMETQYF
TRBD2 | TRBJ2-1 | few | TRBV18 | TGTGCCAGCTCTTCAGCGGGATTCTCCTACAATGAGCAGTTCTTC | CASSSAGFSYNEQFF
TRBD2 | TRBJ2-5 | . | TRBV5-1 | TGCGCCAGCAGCCCGGGACTAGCGGGAGGAGAGACCCAGTACTTC | CASSPGLAGGETQYF
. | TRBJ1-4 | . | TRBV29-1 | TGCAGCGTTTTCATTGGGGGGGGTGACGGTGAAAAACTGTTTTTT | CSVFIGGGDGEKLFF
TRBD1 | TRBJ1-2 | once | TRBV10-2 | TGCGCCAGCACCGCGGGACAGGGGAGGGTAGACTATGGCTACACCTTC | CASTAGQGRVDYGYTF
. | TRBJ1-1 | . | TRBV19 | TGTGCCAGTAGTGCGGCTGAGACTGAAGCTTTCTTT | CASSAAETEAFF